The clone carrying this T cell receptor beta chain was found many times. The ends were cut back, 7 bases at V and 9 bases at J, with 10 bases in the middle. The CDR3 extends over 11 amino acids. Germline lookup yields CDR1 LNHDA and CDR2 SQIVND (reference sequence). This record comes from a study of low-dose radiotherapy and immunotherapy resistance in tumors. The wider study: For Cohort 1, fractions of 0.5 Gy were given every 2 weeks, reaching 6.5 Gy overall. The treatment that patients received was intravenous nivolumab 240 mg every two weeks plus ipilimumab 1 mg/kg every six weeks. Oral administration of aspirin 300 mg daily occurred for four cycles, commencing at cycle 1 day 1.

cDNA synthesis used a TRAV/TRBV-specific primer set for both chains. TCRs were put through around 20 PCR cycles of amplification with Phusion. A constant-region primer and the V-primer adapter served as the primer pair. TCRdb re-called the reads with MiXCR, one entry per CDR3 protein. This table has approximately 100,000 distinct CDR3 sequences, around 21% appearing once. Stated time point: after trial treatment. Sample treatment: LDRT plus nivolumab, ipilimumab, low-dose cyclophosphamide and aspirin (RACIN trial). Treatment combined nivolumab, ipilimumab, aspirin, low-dose cyclophosphamide and low-dose radiotherapy in a dose-escalation trial.

The specimen was PBMCs, collected after low-dose radiotherapy plus immunotherapy. The chain has TRBV19 and TRBJ2-1; D gene uncertain. The TCR comes from a male donor with prostate cancer. CDR3 coding DNA: TGTGCCAGTACTCGAACCGGTGAGCAGTTCTTC. Its protein product is CASTRTGEQFF. The full variable domain, in which reference TRBV19 and TRBJ2-1 provide the parts outside the CDR3, is DGGITQSPKYLFRKEGQNVTLSCEQNLNHDAMYWYRQDPGQGLRLIYYSQIVNDFQKGDIAEGYSVSREKKESFPLTVTSAQKNPTAFYLCASTRTGEQFFGPGTRLTVL.